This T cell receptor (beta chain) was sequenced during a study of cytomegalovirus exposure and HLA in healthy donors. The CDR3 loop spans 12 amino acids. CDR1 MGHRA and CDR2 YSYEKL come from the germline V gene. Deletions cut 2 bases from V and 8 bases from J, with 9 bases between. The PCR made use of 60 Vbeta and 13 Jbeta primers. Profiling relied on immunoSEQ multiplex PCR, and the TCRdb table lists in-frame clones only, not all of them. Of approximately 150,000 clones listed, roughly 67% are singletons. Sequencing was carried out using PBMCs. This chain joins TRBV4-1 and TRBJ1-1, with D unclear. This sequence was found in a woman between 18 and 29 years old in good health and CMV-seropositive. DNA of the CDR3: TGCGCCAGCAGCCAATGGAGCCGGGAAGCTTTCTTT. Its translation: CASSQWSREAFF.